This T cell receptor (beta chain) came from a study of shared clonotypes between healthy human individuals. Findings and limits, study-wide: Among the subsets, naive ones generally showed larger estimated richness than memory ones. In a few donors, about 5% of naive CD4 clonotypes appeared in common.

Naive CD8 cells were CD45RO-negative, positively selected for CCR7, excluding terminally differentiated effector memory CD45RA+ cells. Nashville, Tennessee was home to all donors, each a Caucasian adult. As to this clone: As yet, its antigen is unknown.

150 to 250 ng DNA, 25,000 to 35,000 T cell genomes, went into each sorted-subset replicate PCR. Only in-frame clones appear in the TCRdb table, and some are missing; sequencing was by immunoSEQ multiplex PCR. The data hold hundreds of thousands of clones, with 92% observed a single time. The CDR3 covers 15 residues. Germline lookup yields CDR1 SGDLS and CDR2 YYNGEE. The V end was cut by 5 bases, the J end by 2 bases, with 16 bases between. This clonotype originated in a man aged 25-40 years in good health. The chain links TRBV9 to TRBJ2-5, with a possible D match to TRBD2 (7 bases). The sequenced sample was naive CD8+ T cells sorted from blood. CDR3 DNA: TGTGCCAGCAGTAAGGGGGGAGGGACACAAGAGACCCAGTACTTC. Its protein product is CASSKGGGTQETQYF.